The 8 T cell receptor beta chains presented below share a single source sample, sequenced in a study of cytomegalovirus exposure and HLA in healthy donors. Researchers ran the PCR with 60 Vbeta and 13 Jbeta primers. The assay was immunoSEQ multiplex PCR, and TCRdb's table has in-frame clones only and misses some. Found here are around 130,000 clones, around 70% of them singletons; the top ten hold 6.6%. The sample comprised PBMCs. The receptors shown here come from a man aged 35 to 55 in good health and CMV-seropositive.

The chain combines TRBV5-1 with TRBJ2-3, with 10 bases fitting TRBD2. Germline loops: CDR1 SGHRS, CDR2 YFSETQ. The ends lost 5 bases at V and 2 bases at J; junction bases unmatched: 2. The CDR3 extends over 14 amino acids. The CDR3 bases are TGCGCCAGCAGTCTAGCGGGAGCCACAGATACGCAGTATTTT. Translation: CASSLAGATDTQYF.

This clone occurred a few times. The chain uses TRBV28 and TRBJ2-7; D might be TRBD2 (7 bases). This CDR3 spans 15 amino acids. Germline V gene lookup returns CDR1 MDHEN and CDR2 SYDVKM. With 1 base removed from V and 4 bases from J, the gap between germline ends came to 14 bases. The chain's CDR3 is CASSLSWGGGYEQYF. For the CDR3, the DNA is TGTGCCAGCAGTTTATCCTGGGGAGGGGGATACGAGCAGTACTTC. The entire variable domain, with the rest obtained from reference TRBV28 and TRBJ2-7, is as follows: DVKVTQSSRYLVKRTGEKVFLECVQDMDHENMFWYRQDPGLGLRLIYFSYDVKMKEKGDIPEGYSVSREKKERFSLILESASTNQTSMYLCASSLSWGGGYEQYFGPGTRLTVT.

The chain couples TRBV7-9 to TRBJ1-3; D is undetermined. The CDR3 is made up of 14 amino acids. V dropped 4 bases and J dropped 4 bases, with 11 bases sitting between them. Germline CDR1 reads SEHNR; CDR2 reads FQNEAQ (reference sequence). The CDR3 protein is CASSSSNSGNTIYF. The CDR3 region has the DNA TGTGCCAGCAGCTCCTCAAACTCCGGAAACACCATATATTTT.

V and J are TRBV2 and TRBJ1-2; D is possibly TRBD1 (6 bases). The CDR3 is 15 amino acids. Germline loops: CDR1 SNHLY, CDR2 FYNNEI. Trimming shortened V by 4 bases and J by 4 bases, and 16 bases separated the two germline ends. CDR3 bases: TGTGCCAGCAGTGCAGGGGCGGGGGCTCTCTATGGCTACACCTTC. Residues: CASSAGAGALYGYTF.

The sample holds a few counts of this clone. The rearrangement uses TRBV5-5 and TRBJ2-1; D might be TRBD2 (6 bases). Germline CDR1 and CDR2: SGHKS and YYEKEE (reference sequence). Trimming took off 4 bases at V and 0 bases at J, with 11 bases between the two ends. The CDR3 is made up of 15 amino acids. The CDR3 spells CASSPGLSSYNEQFF. The DNA of the CDR3 is TGTGCCAGCAGCCCGGGACTGAGCTCCTACAATGAGCAGTTCTTC.

The rearrangement joins TRBV27 to TRBJ2-2, with D tentatively TRBD2 (6 bases). Per the germline V gene, CDR1 is MNHEY and CDR2 is SMNVEV (reference sequence). The CDR3 totals 14 residues. V was shortened by 3 bases and J by 4 bases, with 9 bases between the two germline ends. Here the CDR3 DNA reads TGTGCCAGCAGTTTGCGGGGTTTCACCGGGGAGCTGTTTTTT. Its protein is CASSLRGFTGELFF.

The chain has TRBV6-5 and TRBJ1-5; 7 positions match TRBD1. Trimming at V came to 8 bases and at J to 6 bases, leaving 10 bases not matched to a gene. CDR1 is MNHEY and CDR2 is SVGAGI in the germline V gene. CDR3 length: 14 amino acids. The CDR3 DNA sequence: TGTGCCAGCTACGACAGGGCTGTGGGTCAGCCCCAGCATTTT. Protein: CASYDRAVGQPQHF.

This sequence joins TRBV4-1 and TRBJ1-1; TRBD1 is a possible D gene (5 bases). This CDR3 has 14 residues. Germline-derived CDR1 and CDR2 are MGHRA and YSYEKL. Trimming stripped 4 bases from V and 7 bases from J, with 16 bases between. The CDR3 region is CASSLIGGGGEAFF. In DNA, the CDR3 is TGCGCCAGCAGCCTTATCGGCGGGGGTGGTGAAGCTTTCTTT.